This passage covers 10 T cell receptor beta chains from one sample sequenced in a study of T cell responses to AZD1222 COVID-19 vaccine. The method was immunoSEQ multiplex PCR; TCRdb's version includes in-frame clones alone and lacks a portion of them. The table has 200,000 to 250,000 clones, around 94% seen once; the top ten hold 1.7%. The sample was peripheral blood, taken 28 days after the second dose of the MenACWY control vaccine. The receptors stem from an adult who received the MenACWY meningococcal vaccine as a control.

V gene TRBV3-1 (or the pseudogene TRBV3-2) combines with J gene TRBJ2-4, with a tentative D call TRBD2 (5 bases). The germline V gene has CDR1 LGHDT and CDR2 YNNKEL (reference sequence). V lost 4 bases, J lost 2 bases, and 12 bases lay in between. The CDR3 spans 15 residues. The CDR3 reads CASSPKEVSKNIQYF. The CDR3 nucleotides are TGTGCCAGCAGCCCGAAGGAGGTCTCCAAAAACATTCAGTACTTC.

In DNA, the CDR3 is TGTGCCAGCAGTCCGGGACAGGGGAACTATGGCTACACCTTC. It encodes CASSPGQGNYGYTF. The rearrangement joins TRBV28 to TRBJ1-2, with TRBD1 matching over 10 bases. The germline V gene encodes CDR1 MDHEN and CDR2 SYDVKM. The junction had 2 bases not matched to a gene; V was cut back by 5 bases and J by 2 bases. The length of the CDR3 is 14 residues.

This chain uses TRBV20-1 with TRBJ2-1; TRBD2 aligns across 12 bases. Per the germline V gene, CDR1 is DFQATT and CDR2 is SNEGSKA (reference sequence). The CDR3 is made up of 16 amino acids. V lost 3 bases and J lost 4; bases outside the gene matches: 7. This CDR3 is CSASRLAGGIYNEQFF. The CDR3 DNA follows: TGCAGTGCTAGTCGGCTAGCGGGAGGGATTTACAATGAGCAGTTCTTC.

This CDR3 reads CASSQPLIQGPGTEAFF. CDR3 DNA: TGCGCCAGCAGCCAACCTCTAATCCAGGGGCCAGGCACTGAAGCTTTCTTT. The gene calls are TRBV4-1 and TRBJ1-1, with TRBD1 as a possible D gene (6 bases). Per the germline V gene, CDR1 is MGHRA and CDR2 is YSYEKL. Deletions cut 2 bases from V and 4 bases from J, with 20 bases between. This CDR3 spans 17 amino acids.

This rearrangement joins TRBV7-3 to TRBJ2-5; unclear D gene. V lost 4 bases and J 5 bases, leaving 11 bases between the germline ends. This CDR3 is 13 amino acids long. Germline CDR1 SGHTA, CDR2 FQGTGA. DNA of the CDR3: TGTGCCAGCAGCTCCACCACGGGCGAGACCCAGTACTTC. Protein sequence: CASSSTTGETQYF.

The rearrangement joins TRBV5-6 to TRBJ1-5, with D possibly being TRBD1 (5 bases). The V gene lost 0 bases and the J gene lost 4 bases, with 11 bases spanning the gap. The CDR3 sequence is 15 residues long. The germline V gene has CDR1 SGHDT and CDR2 YYEEEE. The CDR3 DNA reads TGTGCCAGCAGCTTGGGTTCTGGGGGAAATCAGCCCCAGCATTTT. Translation: CASSLGSGGNQPQHF.

Comment on this clone: Its ends do not fully match the called genes, so a read error is possible. This rearrangement joins TRBV6-5 to TRBJ1-5; no definite D call. The CDR3 loop spans 12 amino acids. In germline, CDR1 is MNHEY, CDR2 SVGAGI. DNA for the CDR3: TGTGCCACCAGTCGGGGCAATCAGCCCCAGCATTTT. As protein: CATSRGNQPQHF.

This chain connects TRBV5-4 to TRBJ1-2, with D perhaps TRBD1 (6 bases). Per the germline V gene, CDR1 is SGHNT and CDR2 is YYREEE (reference sequence). V was cut by 1 base and J by 4 bases, with 8 bases left in between. The CDR3 sequence is 13 residues long. For the CDR3, the DNA is TGTGCCAGCAGCTTGACAGGGCTCTATGGCTACACCTTC. It specifies CASSLTGLYGYTF.

The chain is built from TRBV9 and TRBJ1-4; the D is unclear. The germline gives CDR1 SGDLS, CDR2 YYNGEE. The CDR3 is made up of 15 amino acids. V lost 0 bases and J lost 7, with 13 bases in between. DNA for the CDR3: TGTGCCAGCAGCGTAGCTACGGGATCGAGTGAAAAACTGTTTTTT. It is translated as CASSVATGSSEKLFF.

V is TRBV3-1 (or the pseudogene TRBV3-2) and J is TRBJ1-4; D is unresolved. The CDR3 extends over 15 amino acids. Trimming took 0 bases from V and 5 from J, leaving 10 bases between them. Germline V gene data show CDR1 as LGHDT and CDR2 as YNNKEL (reference sequence). In nucleotides, the CDR3 is TGTGCCAGCAGCCAAGAGGTATACGGGAATGAAAAACTGTTTTTT. Protein: CASSQEVYGNEKLFF.